In its sample, the clone carrying this T cell receptor beta chain was seen a few times. Its antigen is currently unknown. Researchers ran the PCR with 60 Vbeta and 13 Jbeta primers. Repertoires were generated with immunoSEQ multiplex PCR, while TCRdb's copy carries only in-frame clones and drops some. The sample contains a few hundred thousand clones, approximately 80% of which appear only once. The data were obtained in a study of cytomegalovirus exposure and HLA in healthy donors. Study conclusions and caveats: Analyses of presence/absence relied on an assumption of roughly uniform sequencing depth across donors. As a later analysis showed, a missense DCLRE1C variant was linked to trimming of TCR beta V- and J-genes.

The CDR3 has 14 residues. The V gene's germline CDR1 is LNHDA and CDR2 SQIVND (reference sequence). V was clipped by 3 bases and J by 8 bases, with 14 bases between them. Source material: PBMCs. This clonotype was sampled from a middle-aged man in good health and CMV-seronegative. The V and J genes are TRBV19 and TRBJ2-1; weak D call: TRBD1 (5 bases). In DNA, the CDR3 is TGTGCCAGTAGTATCTTAAGGGGCCAAGATGAGCAGTTCTTC. Protein: CASSILRGQDEQFF.